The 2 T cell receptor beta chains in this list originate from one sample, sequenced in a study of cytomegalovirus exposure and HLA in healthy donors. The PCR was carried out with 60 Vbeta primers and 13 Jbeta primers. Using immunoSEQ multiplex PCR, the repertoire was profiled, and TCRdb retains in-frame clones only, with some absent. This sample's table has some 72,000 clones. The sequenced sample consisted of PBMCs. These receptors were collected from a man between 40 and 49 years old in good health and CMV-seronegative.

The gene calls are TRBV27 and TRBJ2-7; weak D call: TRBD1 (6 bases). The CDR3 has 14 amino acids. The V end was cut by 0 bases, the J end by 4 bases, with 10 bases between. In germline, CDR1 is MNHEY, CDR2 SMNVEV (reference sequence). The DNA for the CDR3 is TGTGCCAGCAGTTTATCCCGGGACACGTACGAGCAGTACTTC. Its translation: CASSLSRDTYEQYF.

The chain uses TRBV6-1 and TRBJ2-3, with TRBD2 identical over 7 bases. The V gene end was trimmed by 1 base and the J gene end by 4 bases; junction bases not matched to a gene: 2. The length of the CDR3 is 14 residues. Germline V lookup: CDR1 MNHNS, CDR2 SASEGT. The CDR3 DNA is TGTGCCAGCAGTGAAGGGGCGGGAGCAGATACGCAGTATTTT. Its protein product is CASSEGAGADTQYF.